The source of this T cell receptor beta chain is a study of shared clonotypes between healthy human individuals. Findings and caveats of the study: What limited the represented genetic and exposure-history diversity was the small number of donors.

The table lists this clone with a few counts. The target antigen is unknown. The unsorted samples took tens of millions of PBMCs to get genomic DNA. At deep level, the assay was performed. Measured with immunoSEQ multiplex PCR; TCRdb has only the in-frame clones, and not every one. The sample lists about 450,000 clones, 79% occurring once. V was shortened by 5 bases and J by 4 bases, with 14 bases between the two germline ends. Germline V CDR1 and CDR2: MDHEN, SYDVKM. The CDR3 totals 14 residues. The sample taken for sequencing was PBMCs. V gene TRBV28 combines with J gene TRBJ1-1, with D possibly being TRBD1 (6 bases). The TCR was taken from a woman in her forties in good health. Some clones in this sample may be carry-over from other donors' samples. The CDR3 region is CASSNRVSGTEAFF. The CDR3 DNA reads TGTGCCAGCAGTAACAGGGTAAGCGGCACTGAAGCTTTCTTT. The variable domain in full, completed from reference TRBV28 and TRBJ1-1, reads DVKVTQSSRYLVKRTGEKVFLECVQDMDHENMFWYRQDPGLGLRLIYFSYDVKMKEKGDIPEGYSVSREKKERFSLILESASTNQTSMYLCASSNRVSGTEAFFGQGTRLTVV.